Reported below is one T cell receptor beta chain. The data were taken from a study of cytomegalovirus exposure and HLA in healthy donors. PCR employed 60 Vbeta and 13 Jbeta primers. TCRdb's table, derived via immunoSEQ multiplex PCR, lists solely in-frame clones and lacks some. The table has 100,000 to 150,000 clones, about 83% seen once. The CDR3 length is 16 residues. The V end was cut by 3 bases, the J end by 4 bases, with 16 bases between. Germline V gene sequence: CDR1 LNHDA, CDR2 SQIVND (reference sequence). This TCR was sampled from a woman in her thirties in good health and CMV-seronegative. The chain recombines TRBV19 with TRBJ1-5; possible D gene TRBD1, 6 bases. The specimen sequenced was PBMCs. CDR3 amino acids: CASSIVQGSQNQPQHF. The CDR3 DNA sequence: TGTGCCAGTAGTATTGTACAGGGCAGTCAAAATCAGCCCCAGCATTTT.